The 31 T cell receptor beta chains below were found in one sample sequenced in a study of blood T cell repertoires in COVID-19. Libraries were prepared by immunoSEQ multiplex PCR; TCRdb keeps only in-frame clonotypes and omits some of them. The sample gives some 240,000 clones, roughly four fifths of which show up once; around 9.9% is in the top ten. Sequencing was carried out using peripheral blood. Receptors originate from a woman over 75 with acute or convalescent COVID-19.

This chain joins TRBV3-1 (or the pseudogene TRBV3-2) and TRBJ1-4; tentative D call: TRBD1 (5 bases). This CDR3 is 13 amino acids long. Trimming shortened V by 1 base and J by 12 bases, and 12 bases separated the two germline ends. CDR1 is LGHDT, CDR2 YNNKEL, per germline (reference sequence). The CDR3 DNA is TGTGCCAGCAGCCAAGCGCCGGCGGGGGAACTGTTTTTT. This encodes CASSQAPAGELFF.

The chain joins TRBV24-1 to TRBJ1-5, with 8 bases fitting TRBD1. CDR1 KGHDR and CDR2 SFDVKD come from the germline V gene. The CDR3 is 16 amino acids. V gave up 4 bases and J gave up 2 bases; unmatched junction bases: 6. CDR3 coding DNA: TGTGCCACCAGTGACGGGACAGGTAGGGGCAATCAGCCCCAGCATTTT. This codes for CATSDGTGRGNQPQHF.

The chain recombines TRBV6-1 with TRBJ1-2, with TRBD1 as a possible D gene (6 bases). This CDR3 region has 14 residues. Looked up from germline, CDR1 is MNHNS and CDR2 is SASEGT. Between the trimmed V and J ends, which lost 0 bases and 4 bases, there was a span of 9 bases. The CDR3 protein is CASSEALDSYGYTF. DNA of the CDR3: TGTGCCAGCAGTGAAGCACTGGACAGCTATGGCTACACCTTC.

This sequence joins TRBV5-4 and TRBJ2-2; no clear D gene. The V end lost 0 bases, the J end lost 8 bases, and 8 bases lay between the germline ends. The CDR3 has 13 amino acids. From germline, CDR1 is SGHNT and CDR2 YYREEE (reference sequence). In nucleotides, the CDR3 is TGTGCCAGCAGCTTGGCCGCGAAAGGGGAGCTGTTTTTT. This sequence encodes CASSLAAKGELFF.

This chain connects TRBV19 to TRBJ1-2; D remains ambiguous. From germline, CDR1 is LNHDA and CDR2 SQIVND (reference sequence). V was clipped by 5 bases and J by 0 bases, with 13 bases between them. This CDR3 comprises 15 residues. CDR3 loop: CASSSLGGANYGYTF. The CDR3 nucleotides read TGTGCCAGTAGTTCACTCGGCGGAGCTAACTATGGCTACACCTTC.

The genes are TRBV28 and TRBJ2-2; the D gene is possibly TRBD1 (5 bases). The CDR3 totals 13 residues. CDR1 MDHEN and CDR2 SYDVKM come from the germline V gene. Trimming pared 8 bases from V and 6 bases from J, leaving 13 bases between. The CDR3 reads CASVQGPAGELFF. The CDR3, as DNA: TGTGCCAGCGTTCAGGGTCCGGCCGGGGAGCTGTTTTTT.

This clone was counted a single time. The V and J genes are TRBV19 and TRBJ1-2; the D gene is possibly TRBD1 (6 bases). This CDR3 has 12 residues. Trimming took 9 bases from V and 6 from J, leaving 14 bases between them. Germline V gives CDR1 LNHDA, CDR2 SQIVND (reference sequence). CDR3 in amino acids: CASFGGADGYTF. The DNA for the CDR3 is TGTGCCAGCTTTGGGGGCGCGGATGGCTACACCTTC. Using reference TRBV19 and TRBJ1-2 for the parts outside the CDR3, the full variable domain is DGGITQSPKYLFRKEGQNVTLSCEQNLNHDAMYWYRQDPGQGLRLIYYSQIVNDFQKGDIAEGYSVSREKKESFPLTVTSAQKNPTAFYLCASFGGADGYTFGSGTRLTVV.

This chain connects TRBV25-1 to TRBJ1-4; perhaps TRBD1 as D (5 bases). Germline V CDR1 and CDR2: MGHDK, SYGVNS. V lost 0 bases, J lost 4 bases, and 9 bases lay in between. The CDR3 covers 15 residues. This chain's CDR3 is CASSEYGGDNEKLFF. The CDR3 DNA sequence: TGTGCCAGCAGTGAATATGGAGGGGATAATGAAAAACTGTTTTTT.

The J gene is TRBJ1-1, the V gene TRBV19, with D hard to call. The germline gives CDR1 LNHDA, CDR2 SQIVND (reference sequence). Trimming shortened V by 7 bases and J by 1 base, and 13 bases separated the two germline ends. CDR3 length equals 14 residues. Here the CDR3 DNA reads TGTGCCAGTACCGAAGGCGGGAGGAACACTGAAGCTTTCTTT. Translation: CASTEGGRNTEAFF.

V and J are TRBV5-1 and TRBJ1-2; 8 bases agree with TRBD1. V gave up 4 bases and J gave up 2 bases; unmatched junction bases: 7. Looked up from germline, CDR1 is SGHRS and CDR2 is YFSETQ. The CDR3 sequence is 15 residues long. Here the CDR3 reads CASSPDRVINYGYTF. For the CDR3, the DNA is TGCGCCAGCAGCCCGGACAGGGTGATAAACTATGGCTACACCTTC.

The CDR3 nucleotides read TGTGCCATCAGTGAGTCGACTCGGGGGTTCTATGGCTACACCTTC. Translation: CAISESTRGFYGYTF. This chain uses TRBV10-3 with TRBJ1-2; D is perhaps TRBD1 (5 bases). The length of the CDR3 is 15 residues. The V end lost 0 bases, the J end lost 4 bases, and 12 bases lay between the germline ends. Germline V CDR1 and CDR2: ENHRY, SYGVKD.

This clone came up once. This chain connects TRBV9 to TRBJ1-3; 9 positions agree with TRBD1. Germline assignment: CDR1 SGDLS and CDR2 YYNGEE. This CDR3 is 16 amino acids long. Trimming took 0 bases from V and 0 from J; bases not matched to a gene: 1. The CDR3 sequence is CASSVDRGPSGNTIYF. DNA of the CDR3: TGTGCCAGCAGCGTAGACAGGGGGCCCTCTGGAAACACCATATATTTT.

This sequence joins TRBV10-3 and TRBJ1-1, with 10 bases matching TRBD1. With V trimmed by 3 bases and J by 6 bases, 13 bases remained unmatched. Germline loops: CDR1 ENHRY, CDR2 SYGVKD. The CDR3 contains 17 residues. DNA for the CDR3: TGTGCCATCAGTGATATTAGAGGGGGACAGGGGAGCGCTGAAGCTTTCTTT. It codes for CAISDIRGGQGSAEAFF.

The chain has TRBV11-2 and TRBJ1-1; D is perhaps TRBD1 (5 bases). V shed 1 base and J shed 10 bases, with 16 bases lying between them. Looked up from germline, CDR1 is SGHAT and CDR2 is FQNNGV. CDR3 length: 14 amino acids. CDR3 bases: TGTGCCAGCAGCTTAGGGCAGGGATTTTCTGGAGCTTTCTTT. Protein sequence: CASSLGQGFSGAFF.

The chain has TRBV3-1 (or the pseudogene TRBV3-2) and TRBJ2-1; D is unclear. CDR1 is LGHDT and CDR2 is YNNKEL in the germline V gene (reference sequence). Trimming left V 4 bases short and J 6 bases short, with 13 bases between. This CDR3 is 14 amino acids long. CDR3 nucleotides: TGTGCCAGCAGCCTCCCACTACCAACCAATGAGCAGTTCTTC. Residues: CASSLPLPTNEQFF.

The chain couples TRBV24-1 to TRBJ2-1, with 8 bases that match TRBD2. Trimming at V came to 3 bases and at J to 1 base, leaving 4 bases not matched to a gene. Germline V gene sequence: CDR1 KGHDR, CDR2 SFDVKD. The CDR3 loop spans 16 amino acids. CDR3 protein: CATSDPGLGSYNEQFF. CDR3 nucleotide sequence: TGTGCCACCAGTGATCCGGGACTAGGATCCTACAATGAGCAGTTCTTC.

The J gene is TRBJ1-6, the V gene TRBV5-1; TRBD1 agrees at 7 bases. This CDR3 comprises 15 residues. Germline-derived CDR1 and CDR2 are SGHRS and YFSETQ. J gave up 8 bases and V 4 bases, and 9 bases lay outside the gene matches. This CDR3 is CASSPTGQVHSPLHF. The CDR3 DNA is TGCGCCAGCAGCCCTACCGGACAGGTCCATTCACCCCTCCACTTT.

The chain employs TRBV7-9 and TRBJ1-6, with unresolved D. Germline CDR1 is SEHNR and CDR2 is FQNEAQ (reference sequence). This CDR3 has 15 residues. The V gene lost 1 base and the J gene lost 7 bases, with 11 bases spanning the gap. The CDR3 DNA is TGTGCCAGCAGCTTAGAACGACTCGTGAATTCACCCCTCCACTTT. Protein: CASSLERLVNSPLHF.

The J gene is TRBJ1-5, the V gene TRBV2, with 7 bases that match TRBD1. This CDR3 region has 13 residues. CDR1 is SNHLY, CDR2 FYNNEI, per germline. J gave up 2 bases and V 5 bases, and 0 bases lay outside the gene matches. This chain's CDR3 is CASSTGGNQPQHF. The CDR3 DNA reads TGTGCCAGCAGTACAGGGGGCAATCAGCCCCAGCATTTT.

Many counts were recorded for this clone. The V and J genes are TRBV6-2 or TRBV6-3 and TRBJ1-1, with 8 bases matching TRBD1. Per the germline V gene, CDR1 is MNHEY and CDR2 is SVGEGT. This CDR3 spans 14 amino acids. The J segment lost 3 bases and the V segment lost 5 bases, leaving 5 bases of the junction unmatched. The CDR3 sequence: CASSRQGFYTEAFF. The CDR3 DNA reads as TGTGCCAGCAGTCGACAGGGGTTCTACACTGAAGCTTTCTTT.

In its sample, this clone was seen a few times. The chain links TRBV5-1 to TRBJ2-2; 11 bases agree with TRBD1. V trimming: 4 bases; J trimming: 11 bases; junction bases outside the gene matches: 7. The CDR3 is 14 residues long. CDR1 SGHRS and CDR2 YFSETQ come from the germline V gene. The CDR3 bases are TGCGCCAGCAGCCCGGACAGGGGGCGAGGAGAGCTGTTTTTT. It specifies CASSPDRGRGELFF.

The genes are TRBV4-2 and TRBJ2-7; 8 positions match TRBD2. Trimming took 5 bases from V and 6 from J; bases not matched to a gene: 15. The CDR3 spans 16 residues. Germline V gives CDR1 LGHNA, CDR2 YNFKEQ. Here the CDR3 reads CASSAPGGAGFGEQYF. In nucleotides, the CDR3 is TGTGCCAGCAGCGCACCCGGGGGGGCCGGATTTGGCGAGCAGTACTTC.

The genes are TRBV29-1 and TRBJ2-7; TRBD1 agrees at 7 bases. V shed 3 bases, J shed 6 bases, and the junction held 5 bases outside the gene matches. The CDR3 runs to 12 residues. Germline V lookup: CDR1 SQVTM, CDR2 ANQGSEA. The DNA for the CDR3 is TGCAGCGTTGACACAGGGGTGGGCGAGCAGTACTTC. Its protein is CSVDTGVGEQYF.

The rearrangement links TRBV30 to TRBJ2-3; TRBD2 might be the D (6 bases). Germline values: CDR1 GTSNPN, CDR2 SVGIG (reference sequence). V was pared by 2 bases and J by 0 bases, with 12 bases between. This CDR3 spans 15 amino acids. The CDR3 loop reads CAWSRTTPSTDTQYF. The CDR3 DNA reads TGTGCCTGGAGTCGGACTACTCCTAGCACAGATACGCAGTATTTT.

The table lists this clone with a few counts. This chain uses TRBV14 with TRBJ2-2; 14 bases fit TRBD2. After removal of 4 bases from V and 0 bases from J, the junction contained 4 bases not matched to a gene. The CDR3 sequence is 18 residues long. Germline V lookup: CDR1 SGHDN, CDR2 FVKESK. CDR3 in DNA: TGTGCCAGCAGCCGACTAGCGGGGGGGCCCTCGAACACCGGGGAGCTGTTTTTT. Translation gives CASSRLAGGPSNTGELFF.

The J gene is TRBJ2-7, the V gene TRBV19, with D perhaps TRBD1 (5 bases). The germline V and J ends were trimmed by 9 bases and 4 bases, with 7 bases remaining between them. Germline V gene lookup returns CDR1 LNHDA and CDR2 SQIVND (reference sequence). This CDR3 spans 10 amino acids. The CDR3 reads CARQGYEQYF. The CDR3 DNA reads TGTGCCAGGCAGGGTTACGAGCAGTACTTC. Combining the CDR3 with reference TRBV19 and TRBJ2-7 gives the whole variable domain DGGITQSPKYLFRKEGQNVTLSCEQNLNHDAMYWYRQDPGQGLRLIYYSQIVNDFQKGDIAEGYSVSREKKESFPLTVTSAQKNPTAFYLCARQGYEQYFGPGTRLTVT.

V and J are TRBV7-9 and TRBJ2-3, with D perhaps matching TRBD1 (8 bases). Per the germline V gene, CDR1 is SEHNR and CDR2 is FQNEAQ (reference sequence). This CDR3 region has 19 residues. V lost 3 bases and J 2 bases, leaving 24 bases between the germline ends. This CDR3 is CASSFIYRGGTEFTDTQYF. CDR3 nucleotides: TGTGCCAGCAGCTTTATATACAGGGGGGGAACCGAATTCACAGATACGCAGTATTTT.

V usage is TRBV28 and J usage is TRBJ2-2; possibly TRBD1 for D (5 bases). Trimming removed 5 bases at V and 0 bases at J, with 19 bases between. The CDR3 has 18 residues. CDR1 MDHEN and CDR2 SYDVKM come from the germline V gene. The CDR3 region has the DNA TGTGCCAGCAGTGTAGTGATGGGCAGGGCACCGAACACCGGGGAGCTGTTTTTT. It is translated as CASSVVMGRAPNTGELFF.

The chain is built from TRBV28 and TRBJ1-4; 8 bases map to TRBD1. Trimming took 4 bases from V and 8 from J; bases not matched to a gene: 9. CDR1 and CDR2 (germline): MDHEN, SYDVKM. The CDR3 runs to 15 residues. The CDR3 spells CASSSLQGALEKLFF. CDR3 sequence (DNA): TGTGCCAGCAGTTCGTTGCAGGGGGCGTTGGAAAAACTGTTTTTT.

This chain uses TRBV2 with TRBJ2-2; 9 positions match TRBD1. Germline trimming cut 6 bases from V and 5 bases from J; bases unmatched to any gene: 7. Germline V CDR1 and CDR2: SNHLY, FYNNEI. CDR3 length: 15 residues. CDR3 in amino acids: CASRGDRVRTGELFF. In nucleotides, the CDR3 is TGTGCCAGCAGGGGGGACAGGGTTAGGACCGGGGAGCTGTTTTTT.

The CDR3, as DNA: TGCGCCAGCAGCCAAGGACACAGGGGGGAAGAGACCCAGTACTTC. Encoded protein: CASSQGHRGEETQYF. V usage is TRBV4-1 and J usage is TRBJ2-5; 8 bases agree with TRBD1. This CDR3 has 15 amino acids. V lost 1 base to trimming and J lost 3 bases; unmatched junction nucleotides: 4. CDR1 MGHRA and CDR2 YSYEKL come from the germline V gene.